This TCR beta chain was sequenced during a study of patients and donors after allogeneic stem cell transplantation (dated by TCRdb to about 2020). CDR1 and CDR2, looked up from the germline V gene (reference sequence), are DFQATT and SNEGSKA. The length of the CDR3 is 8 amino acids, counting both ends. Concerning this clonotype itself: No cognate antigen has been identified for it. Since no conserved phenylalanine or tryptophan closes the CDR3, a read error is the likely cause. Because the CDR3's place on the DNA is in doubt, the DNA is left out and the CDR3 is given as listed by TCRdb.

The method behind the library was RT-PCR. TCRdb lists the instrument as NextSeq 550. The raw public reads went through TCRdb reprocessing: fastp at Q25, MiXCR clone calling, in-frame beta chains kept. Every CDR3 protein is listed once, alongside the most common genes and DNA of its rows. The sample table records some 880,000 distinct CDR3 sequences; about a sixth of these occur just once. The ten most abundant clones make up around 6% of the sample. The receptor chain draws on TRBV20-1 and TRBJ2-1; the D call of TRBD1 is as the table states it, not checked on the DNA. This receptor was obtained from a human donor who was either an allogeneic HSCT recipient or a stem cell or donor lymphocyte infusion donor (not recorded which). It is not recorded whose cells these are; they may come from a transplant donor. Sequencing input: blood, either unsorted or a sorted T cell fraction (not recorded which). The CDR3 loop reads CSAPPGAL.